This T cell receptor (beta chain) is drawn from a study of PD-1 blockade in mismatch repair-deficient tumors. The study's findings and limits: Rapid post-treatment expansion, then contraction, generally preceding radiologic response, marked tumor-resident clones.

The CDR3 totals 15 residues. V was pared by 3 bases and J by 4 bases, with 4 bases of the junction left unmatched. Germline loops: CDR1 KGHSH, CDR2 LQKENI. The protocol was immunoSEQ multiplex PCR, while the TCRdb copy is restricted to in-frame clones and leaves out a portion. The table shows tens of thousands of clones, with about four fifths occurring only once. Of note for this clone: Its antigen is not known.

PCR or immunohistochemistry showed mismatch repair deficiency in every enrolled patient. The TCR originated in an adult with mismatch repair-deficient cancer. This chain links TRBV18 with TRBJ2-1, with 9 bases that match TRBD1. The specimen was PBMCs, collected before pembrolizumab treatment. The CDR3 protein is CASSPGTGTYNEQFF. DNA of the CDR3: TGTGCCAGCTCACCCGGGACAGGGACTTACAATGAGCAGTTCTTC.